This T cell receptor (beta chain) emerged from a study of blood T cell repertoires in COVID-19. About the study: The study drew acute and convalescent COVID-19 samples from the United States, Italy and Spain. PBMCs, B-cell-depleted T cells, or T cells were the source of the cDNA or gDNA that made up the material.

TCRdb's copy holds only in-frame clones and misses some; the assay was immunoSEQ multiplex PCR. This table holds 250,000 or so clones, around 93% found once. The source of this sequence is a man in his forties who had been exposed to COVID-19. Specimen: PBMCs or T cells enriched from blood (not recorded which).

The CDR3 nucleotides are TGTGCCAGCAGCGCATCGACTAGCGGGACAGCTGAGCAGTACTTC. Its translation: CASSASTSGTAEQYF. This chain links TRBV9 with TRBJ2-7, with 11 bases that match TRBD2. The V gene end was trimmed by 3 bases and the J gene end by 7 bases; junction bases not matched to a gene: 9. There are 15 residues in the CDR3. Germline CDR1 and CDR2: SGDLS and YYNGEE.